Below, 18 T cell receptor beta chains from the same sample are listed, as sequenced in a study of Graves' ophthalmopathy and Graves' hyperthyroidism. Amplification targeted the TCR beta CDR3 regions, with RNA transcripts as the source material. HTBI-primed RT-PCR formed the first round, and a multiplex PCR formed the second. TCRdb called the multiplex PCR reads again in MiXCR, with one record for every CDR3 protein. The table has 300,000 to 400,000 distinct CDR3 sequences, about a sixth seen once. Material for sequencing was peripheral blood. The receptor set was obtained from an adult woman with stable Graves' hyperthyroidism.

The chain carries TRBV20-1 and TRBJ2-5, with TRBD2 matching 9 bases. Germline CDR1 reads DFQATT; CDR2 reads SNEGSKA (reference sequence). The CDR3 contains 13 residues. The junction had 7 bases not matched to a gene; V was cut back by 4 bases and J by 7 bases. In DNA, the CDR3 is TGCAGTGCTATGGCGGGAGGGCGGGGGACCCAGTACTTC. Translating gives CSAMAGGRGTQYF.

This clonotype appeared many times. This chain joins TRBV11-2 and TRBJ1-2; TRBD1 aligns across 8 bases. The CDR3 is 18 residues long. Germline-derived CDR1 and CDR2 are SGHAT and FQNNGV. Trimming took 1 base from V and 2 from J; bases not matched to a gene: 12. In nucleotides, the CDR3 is TGTGCCAGCAGCTTAGGGAGGGACAGGAGGAATTGGAACTATGGCTACACCTTC. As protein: CASSLGRDRRNWNYGYTF.

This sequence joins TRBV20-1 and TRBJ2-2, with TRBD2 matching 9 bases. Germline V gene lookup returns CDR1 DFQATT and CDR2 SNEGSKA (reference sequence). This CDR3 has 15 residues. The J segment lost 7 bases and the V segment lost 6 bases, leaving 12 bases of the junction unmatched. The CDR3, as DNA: TGCAGTGCCATGAATAGCGGGAGTATCATCGGGGAGCTGTTTTTT. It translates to CSAMNSGSIIGELFF.

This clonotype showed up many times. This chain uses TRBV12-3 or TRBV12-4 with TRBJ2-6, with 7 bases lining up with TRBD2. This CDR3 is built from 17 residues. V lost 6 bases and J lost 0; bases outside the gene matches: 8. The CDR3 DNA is TGTGCCAGCAGGGCGGGAGTCCCATACTCTGGGGCCAACGTCCTGACTTTC. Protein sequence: CASRAGVPYSGANVLTF.

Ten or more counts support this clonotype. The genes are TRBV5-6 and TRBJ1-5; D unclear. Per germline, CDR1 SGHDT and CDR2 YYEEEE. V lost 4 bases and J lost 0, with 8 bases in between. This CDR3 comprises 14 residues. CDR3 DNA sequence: TGTGCCAGCAGCGGAGAGCATAGCAATCAGCCCCAGCATTTT. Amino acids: CASSGEHSNQPQHF.

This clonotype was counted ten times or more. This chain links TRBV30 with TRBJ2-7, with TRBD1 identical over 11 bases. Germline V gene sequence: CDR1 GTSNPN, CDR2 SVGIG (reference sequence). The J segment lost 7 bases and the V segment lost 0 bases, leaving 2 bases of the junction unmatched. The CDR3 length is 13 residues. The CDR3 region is CAWSVGDRGEQYF. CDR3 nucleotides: TGTGCCTGGAGTGTAGGGGACAGGGGGGAGCAGTACTTC.

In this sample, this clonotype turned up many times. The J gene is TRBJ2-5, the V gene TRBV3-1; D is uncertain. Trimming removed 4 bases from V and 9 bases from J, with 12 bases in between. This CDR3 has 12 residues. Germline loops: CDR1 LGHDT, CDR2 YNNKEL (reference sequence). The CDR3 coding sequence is TGTGCCAGCAGCCCCCCATTGGCGGCCCAGTACTTC. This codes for CASSPPLAAQYF.

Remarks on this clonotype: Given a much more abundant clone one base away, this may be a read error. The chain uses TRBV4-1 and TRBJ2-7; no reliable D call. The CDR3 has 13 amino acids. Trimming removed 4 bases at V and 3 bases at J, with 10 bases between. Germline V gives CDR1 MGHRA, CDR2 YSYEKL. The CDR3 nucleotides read TGCGCCAGCAGCCTAGTAGGTGACTACGAGCAGTACTTC. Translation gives CASSLVGDYEQYF.

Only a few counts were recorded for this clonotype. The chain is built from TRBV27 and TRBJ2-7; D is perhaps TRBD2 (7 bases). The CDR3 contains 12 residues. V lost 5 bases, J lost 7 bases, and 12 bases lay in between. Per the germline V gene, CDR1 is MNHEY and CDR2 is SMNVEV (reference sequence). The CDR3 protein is CASSQGGAEQYF. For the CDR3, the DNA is TGTGCCAGCAGTCAAGGGGGGGCGGAGCAGTACTTC.

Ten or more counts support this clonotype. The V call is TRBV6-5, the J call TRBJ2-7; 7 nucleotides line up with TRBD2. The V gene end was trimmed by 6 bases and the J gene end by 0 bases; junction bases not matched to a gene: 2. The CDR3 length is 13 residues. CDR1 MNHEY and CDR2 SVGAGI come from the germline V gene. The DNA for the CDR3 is TGTGCCAGCAGCTGGACTAGCTCCTACGAGCAGTACTTC. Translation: CASSWTSSYEQYF.

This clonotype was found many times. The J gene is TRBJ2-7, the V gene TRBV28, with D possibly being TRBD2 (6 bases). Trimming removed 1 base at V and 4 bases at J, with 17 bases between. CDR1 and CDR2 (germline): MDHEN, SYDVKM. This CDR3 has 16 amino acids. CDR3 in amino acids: CASSLLGDGGAYEQYF. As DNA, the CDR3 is TGTGCCAGCAGTTTATTGGGGGACGGAGGGGCTTACGAGCAGTACTTC.

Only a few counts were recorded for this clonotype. The CDR3 here is CASSQNRDGAYEQYF. The CDR3 nucleotides read TGCGCCAGCAGCCAGAATCGGGACGGGGCCTACGAGCAGTACTTC. This chain links TRBV4-3 with TRBJ2-7, with D tentatively TRBD1 or TRBD2 (5 bases each). Trimming pared 3 bases from V and 2 bases from J, leaving 14 bases between. The CDR3 is made up of 15 amino acids. The germline V gene has CDR1 LGHNA and CDR2 YSLEER.

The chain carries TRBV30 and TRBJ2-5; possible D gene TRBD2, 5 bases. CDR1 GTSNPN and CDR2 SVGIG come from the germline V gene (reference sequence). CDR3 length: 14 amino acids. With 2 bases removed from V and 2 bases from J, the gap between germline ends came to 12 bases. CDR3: CAWSPSGVQETQYF. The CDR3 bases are TGTGCCTGGAGTCCATCCGGGGTTCAAGAGACCCAGTACTTC.

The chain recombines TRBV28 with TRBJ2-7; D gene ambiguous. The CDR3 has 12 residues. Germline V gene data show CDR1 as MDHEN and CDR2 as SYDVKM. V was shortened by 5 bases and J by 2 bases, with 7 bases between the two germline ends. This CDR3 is CASSIEAYEQYF. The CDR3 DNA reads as TGTGCCAGCAGTATCGAGGCCTACGAGCAGTACTTC. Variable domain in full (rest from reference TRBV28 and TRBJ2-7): DVKVTQSSRYLVKRTGEKVFLECVQDMDHENMFWYRQDPGLGLRLIYFSYDVKMKEKGDIPEGYSVSREKKERFSLILESASTNQTSMYLCASSIEAYEQYFGPGTRLTVT.

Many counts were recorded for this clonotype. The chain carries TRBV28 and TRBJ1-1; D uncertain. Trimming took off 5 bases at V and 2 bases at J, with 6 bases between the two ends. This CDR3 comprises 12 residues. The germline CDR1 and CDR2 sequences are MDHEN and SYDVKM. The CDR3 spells CASSARNTEAFF. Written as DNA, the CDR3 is TGTGCCAGCAGTGCCCGAAACACTGAAGCTTTCTTT.

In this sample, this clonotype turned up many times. The CDR3 bases are TGTGCCACCAGCAGAGTATCTCGGGTGACAACTGAAGCTTTCTTT. It codes for CATSRVSRVTTEAFF. The chain recombines TRBV15 with TRBJ1-1, with D hard to call. The length of the CDR3 is 15 residues. V lost 1 base, J lost 5 bases, and 14 bases lay in between. In germline, CDR1 is LNHNV, CDR2 YYDKDF (reference sequence).

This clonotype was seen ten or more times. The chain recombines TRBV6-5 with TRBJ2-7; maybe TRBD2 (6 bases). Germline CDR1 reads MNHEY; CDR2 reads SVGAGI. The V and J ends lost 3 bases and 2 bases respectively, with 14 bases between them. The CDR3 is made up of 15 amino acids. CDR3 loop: CASSYKFSGTYEQYF. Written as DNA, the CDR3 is TGTGCCAGCAGTTATAAATTTAGCGGAACCTACGAGCAGTACTTC.

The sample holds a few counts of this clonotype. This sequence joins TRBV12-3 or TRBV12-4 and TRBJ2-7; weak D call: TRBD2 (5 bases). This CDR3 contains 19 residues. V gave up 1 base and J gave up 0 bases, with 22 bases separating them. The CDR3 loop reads CASSLGRFVAGVDSYEQYF. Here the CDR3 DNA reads TGTGCCAGCAGTTTAGGGAGGTTCGTAGCCGGAGTAGACTCCTACGAGCAGTACTTC.